A selection of T cell receptor beta chains follows, all from one sample in a study of response to subunit inactivated influenza vaccine. TCRdb reprocessed the RT-PCR reads via MiXCR and lists one record per CDR3 protein. The sample comprises roughly 790,000 distinct CDR3 sequences, about 20% of which are singletons, and 9.5% to 13% rests with the top ten. Material: PBMCs from blood, obtained roughly 5 days after vaccination. The receptors shown here come from a man between 50 and 59 years old who received an inactivated influenza vaccine. Both conserved end residues are part of each CDR3. Fields, in order: V gene, CDR3 length, clone size, D gene, J gene, CDR3 DNA, CDR3 protein. D genes are given only for firm matches. Clone size is shown for a subset of rows, as once, few, many or a class of expanded clone.

V: TRBV15
length: 15
size: few
D: -
J: TRBJ2-6
DNA: TGTGCCACCAGCATACAGGGATATGGGGCCAACGTCCTGACTTTC
CDR3: CATSIQGYGANVLTF

V: TRBV5-1
length: 17
size: -
D: -
J: TRBJ2-1
DNA: TGCGCCAGCAGCACGTATCAGTGGGGGACCATACCTAATGAGCAGTTCTTC
CDR3: CASSTYQWGTIPNEQFF

V: TRBV5-1
length: 15
size: few
D: TRBD1
J: TRBJ2-3
DNA: TGCGCCAGCAGACGACAGGGTGTGGGGACAGATACGCAGTATTTT
CDR3: CASRRQGVGTDTQYF

V: TRBV7-6
length: 15
size: -
D: TRBD1
J: TRBJ2-2
DNA: TGTGCCAGCAGCTTAGCGGGACAGGGGTCCGGGGAGCTGTTTTTT
CDR3: CASSLAGQGSGELFF

V: TRBV4-2
length: 13
size: few
D: -
J: TRBJ2-3
DNA: TGTGCCAGCAGCCAAGGTTCGGTAGATACGCAGTATTTT
CDR3: CASSQGSVDTQYF

V: TRBV7-2
length: 14
size: -
D: TRBD2
J: TRBJ2-1
DNA: TGTGCCAGCAGCTTAGAAAGGACTAGCGGGAGTCAGTTCTTC
CDR3: CASSLERTSGSQFF

V: TRBV15
length: 15
size: -
D: -
J: TRBJ2-7
DNA: TGTGCCACCAGCAGGGGAAAGCAGGGCCCCTACGAGCAGTACTTC
CDR3: CATSRGKQGPYEQYF

V: TRBV10-2
length: 16
size: few
D: TRBD1
J: TRBJ1-1
DNA: TGCGCCAGCAACATAGGACAGGGGACAGGGAACGCTGAAGCTTTCTTT
CDR3: CASNIGQGTGNAEAFF

V: TRBV29-1
length: 11
size: few
D: -
J: TRBJ2-2
DNA: TGCGGGACATCGAACACCGGGGAGCTGTTTTTT
CDR3: CGTSNTGELFF

V: TRBV24-1
length: 15
size: many
D: TRBD2
J: TRBJ2-1
DNA: TGTGCCACCAGTGAATTGAGCGGGAGGGCCGCCGAGCAGTTCTTC
CDR3: CATSELSGRAAEQFF

V: TRBV7-2
length: 14
size: -
D: TRBD2
J: TRBJ2-1
DNA: TGTGCCAGCAGCTTAGTAGGACTAGCACGCGAGCAGTTCTTC
CDR3: CASSLVGLAREQFF

V: TRBV20-1
length: 10
size: few
D: -
J: TRBJ2-3
DNA: TGCAGCGCCGAGGGGGAGGCGCAGTATTTT
CDR3: CSAEGEAQYF

V: TRBV20-1
length: 14
size: -
D: -
J: TRBJ2-3
DNA: TGCAGTGCTAGTATATCCGTGGCTGGAGATACGCAGTATTTT
CDR3: CSASISVAGDTQYF

V: TRBV6-5
length: 14
size: -
D: -
J: TRBJ2-5
DNA: TGTGCCAGCAGTTACGGGGGGAAGGGGGAGACCCAGTACTTC
CDR3: CASSYGGKGETQYF

V: TRBV10-3
length: 14
size: -
D: -
J: TRBJ2-2
DNA: TGTGCCATCAGTGAGTCGGACAACACCGGGGAGCTGTTTTTT
CDR3: CAISESDNTGELFF

V: TRBV12-3/TRBV12-4
length: 17
size: -
D: TRBD1
J: TRBJ2-5
DNA: TGTGCCAGCAGTCAGGACAGGGGGCGCGTTTCTTTGGAGACCCAGTACTTC
CDR3: CASSQDRGRVSLETQYF

V: TRBV20-1
length: 13
size: few
D: -
J: TRBJ2-1
DNA: TGCAGTGCTAGAGACGAAGAGTACAATGAGCAGTTCTTC
CDR3: CSARDEEYNEQFF

V: TRBV7-9
length: 14
size: -
D: -
J: TRBJ2-7
DNA: TGTGCCAGCAGCTTATATCGGGGAGGCTACGAGCAGTACTTC
CDR3: CASSLYRGGYEQYF

V: TRBV12-3/TRBV12-4
length: 17
size: few
D: TRBD1
J: TRBJ1-1
DNA: TGTGCCAGCAGTCCGTACAGGGGCGCCCAACCGAACACTGAAGCTTTCTTT
CDR3: CASSPYRGAQPNTEAFF

V: TRBV12-3/TRBV12-4
length: 15
size: -
D: TRBD1
J: TRBJ1-2
DNA: TGTGCCAGCAGACCCGGGACAGGGATGGACTATGGCTACACCTTC
CDR3: CASRPGTGMDYGYTF

V: TRBV4-3
length: 17
size: many
D: TRBD2
J: TRBJ2-7
DNA: TGCGCCAGCAGCCAAGTATCTAGCGGGACGAGATCGAACGAGCAGTACTTC
CDR3: CASSQVSSGTRSNEQYF

V: TRBV3-1
length: 15
size: few
D: TRBD2
J: TRBJ2-1
DNA: TGTGCCAGCAGCCTTAGCGGGGGGGGGGCCCATGAGCAGTTCTTC
CDR3: CASSLSGGGAHEQFF

V: TRBV3-1
length: 14
size: -
D: -
J: TRBJ2-3
DNA: TGTGCCAGCAGCCAGGGCGACAACACAGATACGCAGTATTTT
CDR3: CASSQGDNTDTQYF

V: TRBV5-1
length: 14
size: -
D: -
J: TRBJ2-3
DNA: TGCGCCAGCACCAGAGGACAGAACACAGATACGCAGTATTTT
CDR3: CASTRGQNTDTQYF

V: TRBV7-2
length: 13
size: few
D: -
J: TRBJ2-5
DNA: TGTGCCAGCAGCTTAGGACACGAGGGGACCCAGTACTTC
CDR3: CASSLGHEGTQYF

V: TRBV7-2
length: 16
size: -
D: TRBD2
J: TRBJ2-7
DNA: TGTGCCAGCAGCTTAGGCGGTGGCGGGAGTATCTACGAGCAGTACTTC
CDR3: CASSLGGGGSIYEQYF

V: TRBV15
length: 15
size: -
D: -
J: TRBJ2-3
DNA: TGTGCCACCAGTAAGACCACGCCTTTCACAGATACGCAGTATTTT
CDR3: CATSKTTPFTDTQYF

V: TRBV7-2
length: 14
size: -
D: -
J: TRBJ2-7
DNA: TGTGCCAGCAGCTTAGCGGGAGGAGGGCGGGAGCAGTACTTC
CDR3: CASSLAGGGREQYF

V: TRBV6-5
length: 15
size: -
D: TRBD1
J: TRBJ1-2
DNA: TGTGCCAGCAGTTACCTTCGGGACAGACTTAACGGCTACACCTTC
CDR3: CASSYLRDRLNGYTF

V: TRBV7-2
length: 15
size: few
D: -
J: TRBJ1-5
DNA: TGTGCCAGCAGCTTGAAGGCTCTTAGCAATCAGCCCCAGCATTTT
CDR3: CASSLKALSNQPQHF

V: TRBV27
length: 15
size: -
D: TRBD1
J: TRBJ2-5
DNA: TGTGCCAGCAGTTTATTCACAGGGGTCGGAGAGACCCAGTACTTC
CDR3: CASSLFTGVGETQYF